The TCR beta chain under discussion was sequenced for a study of cytomegalovirus exposure and HLA in healthy donors. Using immunoSEQ multiplex PCR, the repertoire was profiled, and TCRdb retains in-frame clones only, with some absent. The data contain about 140,000 clones, approximately 82% of them seen just once; the ten biggest clones take up 30%. This clone came up a few times. Per germline, CDR1 SNHLY and CDR2 FYNNEI. V was shortened by 1 base and J by 2 bases, with 12 bases between the two germline ends. This CDR3 has 15 residues. The sequenced sample consisted of PBMCs. This receptor was identified in a man aged 25 to 40 in good health and CMV-seropositive. The rearrangement joins TRBV2 to TRBJ2-7; a possible D gene is TRBD1 (8 bases). CDR3 DNA sequence: TGTGCCAGCAGTGAAGACAGGGGGGGAACCTACGAGCAGTACTTC. Residues: CASSEDRGGTYEQYF.